This TCR beta chain emerged from a study of cytomegalovirus exposure and HLA in healthy donors. The study's findings and limits: Later work found most CMV-associated TCR beta chains apparently HLA-restricted. A later analysis linked a missense variant in DCLRE1C to the trimming of TCR beta V and J genes. Sequencing depth roughly uniform across donors was assumed in presence/absence analyses. A later look showed TCR association rates differing by HLA locus, highest for DRB1 and lowest for HLA-C.

Unmatched junction bases numbered 10, after V lost 2 bases and J lost 7 bases. CDR3 size: 16 residues. CDR1 LNHDA and CDR2 SQIVND come from the germline V gene (reference sequence). As regards this clone: Its antigen is still unknown.

PCR was performed using 60 Vbeta and 13 Jbeta primers. Here immunoSEQ multiplex PCR was the method, and the copy in TCRdb shows in-frame clones only, minus some. Reported are around 160,000 clones; the ten largest clones contain 1.5% to 2%. The V call is TRBV19, the J call TRBJ2-1; 8 bases fit TRBD2. The sequence was obtained from a woman aged 45-65 years in good health and CMV-seronegative. Sequences were obtained from PBMCs. Here the CDR3 reads CASSIPSSGRGNEQFF. The CDR3 DNA follows: TGTGCCAGTAGTATACCGTCCAGCGGGAGAGGAAATGAGCAGTTCTTC.